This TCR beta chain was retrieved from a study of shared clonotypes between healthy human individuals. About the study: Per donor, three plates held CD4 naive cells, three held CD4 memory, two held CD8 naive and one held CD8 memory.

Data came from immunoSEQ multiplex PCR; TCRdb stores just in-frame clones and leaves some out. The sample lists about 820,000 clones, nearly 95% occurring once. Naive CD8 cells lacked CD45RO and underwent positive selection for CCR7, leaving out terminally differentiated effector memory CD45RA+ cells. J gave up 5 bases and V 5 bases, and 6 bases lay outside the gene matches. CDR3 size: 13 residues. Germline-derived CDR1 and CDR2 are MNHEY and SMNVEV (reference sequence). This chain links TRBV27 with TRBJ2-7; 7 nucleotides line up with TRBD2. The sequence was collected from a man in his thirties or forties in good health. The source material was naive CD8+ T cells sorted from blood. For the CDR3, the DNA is TGTGCCAGCAGTGCCGCGGGAGCCCACGAGCAGTACTTC. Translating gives CASSAAGAHEQYF.